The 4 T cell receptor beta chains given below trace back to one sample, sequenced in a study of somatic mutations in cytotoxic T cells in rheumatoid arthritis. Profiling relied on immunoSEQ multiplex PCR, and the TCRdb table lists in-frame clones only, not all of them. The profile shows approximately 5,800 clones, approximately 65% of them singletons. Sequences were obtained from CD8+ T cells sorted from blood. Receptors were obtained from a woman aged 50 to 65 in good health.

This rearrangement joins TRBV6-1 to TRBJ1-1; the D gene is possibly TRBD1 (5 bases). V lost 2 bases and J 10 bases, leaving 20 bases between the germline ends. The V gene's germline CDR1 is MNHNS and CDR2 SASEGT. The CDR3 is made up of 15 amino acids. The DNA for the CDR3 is TGTGCCAGCAGTGAAAGTAGGGGATCGATGCCCGGAGCTTTCTTT. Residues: CASSESRGSMPGAFF.

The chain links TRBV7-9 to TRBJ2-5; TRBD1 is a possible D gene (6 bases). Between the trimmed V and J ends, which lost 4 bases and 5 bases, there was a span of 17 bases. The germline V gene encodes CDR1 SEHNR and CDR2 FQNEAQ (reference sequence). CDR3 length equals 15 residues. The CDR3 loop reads CASSSNDRSIETQYF. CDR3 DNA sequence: TGTGCCAGCAGCTCCAACGACAGGTCGATTGAGACCCAGTACTTC.

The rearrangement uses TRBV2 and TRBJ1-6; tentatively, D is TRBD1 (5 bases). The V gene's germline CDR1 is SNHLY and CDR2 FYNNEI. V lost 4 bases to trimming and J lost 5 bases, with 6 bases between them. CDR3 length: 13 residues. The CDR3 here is CASSGGDNSPLHF. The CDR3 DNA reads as TGTGCCAGCAGTGGGGGGGATAATTCACCCCTCCACTTT.

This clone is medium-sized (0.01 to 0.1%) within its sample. CDR3 sequence: CSVENVGQHTEAFF. In nucleotides, the CDR3 is TGCAGCGTTGAAAACGTGGGACAACACACTGAAGCTTTCTTT. The V and J genes are TRBV29-1 and TRBJ1-1; possible D gene TRBD1, 6 bases. CDR3 size: 14 residues. The germline V and J ends were trimmed by 2 bases and 3 bases, with 13 bases remaining between them. The germline CDR1 and CDR2 sequences are SQVTM and ANQGSEA.